This is a list of T cell receptor beta chains from one sample in a study of T cell changes during pregnancy in multiple sclerosis. The protocol was immunoSEQ multiplex PCR, while the TCRdb copy is restricted to in-frame clones and leaves out a portion. The table lists just under 40,000 clones, about nine tenths of them singletons, with over 0.4% in the top ten. This specimen was CD4+ T cells from peripheral blood mononuclear cells, taken in the first trimester of pregnancy. The receptors stem from a female donor in good health, enrolled as a control in a pregnancy study. The CDR3 runs from the conserved cysteine through the conserved F or W. A D gene is named only where the DNA matches it firmly. Size is stated for part of the rows, as once, few or many counts, or as a class when the clone is expanded.

J gene: TRBJ1-2
clone size: .
CDR3 length: 16
D gene: .
V gene: TRBV27
CDR3 DNA: TGTGCCAGCAGTTTGAAGGGTTGGGGGAGGGGGGACGGCTACACCTTC
CDR3 protein: CASSLKGWGRGDGYTF

J gene: TRBJ1-4
clone size: .
CDR3 length: 12
D gene: .
V gene: TRBV29-1
CDR3 DNA: TGCAGCGTTACAGCAACTAATGAAAAACTGTTTTTT
CDR3 protein: CSVTATNEKLFF

J gene: TRBJ1-2
clone size: .
CDR3 length: 13
D gene: .
V gene: TRBV19
CDR3 DNA: TGTGCCAGTAACCCCGGCAGAGGAAATGGCTACACCTTC
CDR3 protein: CASNPGRGNGYTF

J gene: TRBJ1-3
clone size: .
CDR3 length: 19
D gene: .
V gene: TRBV4-3
CDR3 DNA: TGCGCCAGCAGCCAAGAGGACCGTGGTATTGGGAGCTCTGGAAACACCATATATTTT
CDR3 protein: CASSQEDRGIGSSGNTIYF

J gene: TRBJ2-7
clone size: once
CDR3 length: 15
D gene: .
V gene: TRBV6-5
CDR3 DNA: TGTGCCAGCAGTTCCCCAGGGGGGATGAACTACGAGCAGTACTTC
CDR3 protein: CASSSPGGMNYEQYF

J gene: TRBJ2-7
clone size: .
CDR3 length: 16
D gene: .
V gene: TRBV4-3
CDR3 DNA: TGCGCCAGCAGCCCTAGCAGTTCCGGGACACTCTACGAGCAGTACTTC
CDR3 protein: CASSPSSSGTLYEQYF

J gene: TRBJ2-6
clone size: .
CDR3 length: 15
D gene: .
V gene: TRBV4-3
CDR3 DNA: TGCGCCAGCAGCCAAGATACTCTTGGGGCCAACGTCCTGACTTTC
CDR3 protein: CASSQDTLGANVLTF

J gene: TRBJ1-2
clone size: .
CDR3 length: 14
D gene: .
V gene: TRBV7-8
CDR3 DNA: TGTGCCAGCAGCCCCCGAACACAAGGGAGTGGCTACACCTTC
CDR3 protein: CASSPRTQGSGYTF

J gene: TRBJ1-1
clone size: .
CDR3 length: 14
D gene: .
V gene: TRBV5-4
CDR3 DNA: TGTGCCAGCAGCTTGGGCAGGGTCCCCACTGAAGCTTTCTTT
CDR3 protein: CASSLGRVPTEAFF

J gene: TRBJ2-5
clone size: .
CDR3 length: 12
D gene: .
V gene: TRBV2
CDR3 DNA: TGTGCCAGCCGCCCCGGCGGGGAGACCCAGTACTTC
CDR3 protein: CASRPGGETQYF

J gene: TRBJ1-3
clone size: .
CDR3 length: 15
D gene: .
V gene: TRBV12-5
CDR3 DNA: TGTGCTAGTTATCGGGGTGAGAAGTCTGGAAACACCATATATTTT
CDR3 protein: CASYRGEKSGNTIYF

J gene: TRBJ1-2
clone size: .
CDR3 length: 14
D gene: TRBD1
V gene: TRBV28
CDR3 DNA: TGTGCCAGCAGTTTCCAGGGGGCAGTTTCCGGCTACACCTTC
CDR3 protein: CASSFQGAVSGYTF

J gene: TRBJ1-1
clone size: .
CDR3 length: 15
D gene: .
V gene: TRBV7-2
CDR3 DNA: TGTGCCAGCAACCCCATCGGGGACTCGCGGACTGAAGCTTTCTTT
CDR3 protein: CASNPIGDSRTEAFF

J gene: TRBJ2-5
clone size: few
CDR3 length: 14
D gene: TRBD1
V gene: TRBV23-1
CDR3 DNA: TGCGCCAGCAGACACAGGGGGCGAGTTGAGACCCAGTACTTC
CDR3 protein: CASRHRGRVETQYF

J gene: TRBJ1-5
clone size: .
CDR3 length: 16
D gene: .
V gene: TRBV18
CDR3 DNA: TGTGCCAGCTCTGTAGCTACGGTTAATAGCAATCAGCCCCAGCATTTT
CDR3 protein: CASSVATVNSNQPQHF

J gene: TRBJ1-4
clone size: .
CDR3 length: 14
D gene: .
V gene: TRBV9
CDR3 DNA: TGTGCCAGCAGCGTAGGGCAGGGTGGTGAAAAACTGTTTTTT
CDR3 protein: CASSVGQGGEKLFF

J gene: TRBJ2-5
clone size: .
CDR3 length: 22
D gene: TRBD2
V gene: TRBV7-2
CDR3 DNA: TGTGCCAGCAGCTTAGCGCTTATCGGGGGGAGTGTTTATACGGGACCCCAAGAGACCCAGTACTTC
CDR3 protein: CASSLALIGGSVYTGPQETQYF

J gene: TRBJ1-3
clone size: .
CDR3 length: 16
D gene: .
V gene: TRBV19
CDR3 DNA: TGTGCCAGTAGTCTGCGCGCCGGGACATCTGGAGACACCATATATTTT
CDR3 protein: CASSLRAGTSGDTIYF

J gene: TRBJ1-2
clone size: .
CDR3 length: 12
D gene: TRBD1
V gene: TRBV19
CDR3 DNA: TGTGCCAGCAGAGGGGGCGCTTATGGCTACACCTTC
CDR3 protein: CASRGGAYGYTF

J gene: TRBJ1-6
clone size: .
CDR3 length: 15
D gene: TRBD1
V gene: TRBV5-4
CDR3 DNA: TGTGCCAGCAGCTTGCGGGACAGCAATCTTTCACCCCTCCACTTT
CDR3 protein: CASSLRDSNLSPLHF

J gene: TRBJ2-1
clone size: .
CDR3 length: 14
D gene: .
V gene: TRBV11-1
CDR3 DNA: TGTGCCAGCGGGGGCCCCCGATTTTACAATGAGCAGTTCTTC
CDR3 protein: CASGGPRFYNEQFF

J gene: TRBJ2-1
clone size: .
CDR3 length: 14
D gene: .
V gene: TRBV5-1
CDR3 DNA: TGCGCCAGCAGCTTGGGGGAGACCTACAATGAGCAGTTCTTC
CDR3 protein: CASSLGETYNEQFF